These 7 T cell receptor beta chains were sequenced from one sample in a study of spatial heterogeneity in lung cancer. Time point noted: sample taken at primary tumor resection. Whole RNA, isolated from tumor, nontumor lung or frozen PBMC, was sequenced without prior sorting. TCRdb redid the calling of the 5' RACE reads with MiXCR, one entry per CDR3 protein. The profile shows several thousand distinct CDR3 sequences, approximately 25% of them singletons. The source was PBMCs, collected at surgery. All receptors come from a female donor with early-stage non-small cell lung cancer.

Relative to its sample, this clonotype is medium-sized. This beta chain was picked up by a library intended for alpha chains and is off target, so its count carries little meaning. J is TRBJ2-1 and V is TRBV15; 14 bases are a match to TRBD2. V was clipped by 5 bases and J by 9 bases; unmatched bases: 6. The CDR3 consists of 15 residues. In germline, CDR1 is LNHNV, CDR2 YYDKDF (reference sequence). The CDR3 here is CATSQGTSGSSEQFF. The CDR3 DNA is TGTGCCACCAGCCAGGGGACTAGCGGGAGTAGTGAGCAGTTCTTC.

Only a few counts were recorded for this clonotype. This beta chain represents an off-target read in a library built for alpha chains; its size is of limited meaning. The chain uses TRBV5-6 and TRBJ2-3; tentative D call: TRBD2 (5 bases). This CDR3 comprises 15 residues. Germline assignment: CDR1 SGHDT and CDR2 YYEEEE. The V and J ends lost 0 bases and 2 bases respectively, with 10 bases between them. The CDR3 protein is CASSLGLQITDTQYF. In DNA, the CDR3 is TGTGCCAGCAGCTTGGGACTACAAATCACAGATACGCAGTATTTT.

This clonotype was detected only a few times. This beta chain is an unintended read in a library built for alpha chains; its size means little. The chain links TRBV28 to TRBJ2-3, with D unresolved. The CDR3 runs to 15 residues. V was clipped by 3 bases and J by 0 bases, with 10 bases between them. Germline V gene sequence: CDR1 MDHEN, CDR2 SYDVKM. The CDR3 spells CASSLNRLSTDTQYF. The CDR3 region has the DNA TGTGCCAGCAGTTTGAACCGTCTCAGCACAGATACGCAGTATTTT. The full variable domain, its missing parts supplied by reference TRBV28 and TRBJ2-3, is DVKVTQSSRYLVKRTGEKVFLECVQDMDHENMFWYRQDPGLGLRLIYFSYDVKMKEKGDIPEGYSVSREKKERFSLILESASTNQTSMYLCASSLNRLSTDTQYFGPGTRLTVL.

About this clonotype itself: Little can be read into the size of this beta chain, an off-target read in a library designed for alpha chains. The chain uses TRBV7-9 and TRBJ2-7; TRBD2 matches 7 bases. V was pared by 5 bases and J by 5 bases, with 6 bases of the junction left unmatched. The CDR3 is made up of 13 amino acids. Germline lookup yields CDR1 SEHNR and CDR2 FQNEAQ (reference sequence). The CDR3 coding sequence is TGTGCCAGCAGCCTCAGCGGGGCCCACGAGCAGTACTTC. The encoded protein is CASSLSGAHEQYF.

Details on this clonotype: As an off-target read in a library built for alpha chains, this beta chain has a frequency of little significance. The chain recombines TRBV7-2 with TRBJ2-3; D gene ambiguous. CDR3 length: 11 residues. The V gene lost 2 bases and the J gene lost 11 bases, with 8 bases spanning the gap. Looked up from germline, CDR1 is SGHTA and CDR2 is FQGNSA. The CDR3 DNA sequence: TGTGCCAGCAGCTTACAATACGGGCAGTATTTT. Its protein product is CASSLQYGQYF.

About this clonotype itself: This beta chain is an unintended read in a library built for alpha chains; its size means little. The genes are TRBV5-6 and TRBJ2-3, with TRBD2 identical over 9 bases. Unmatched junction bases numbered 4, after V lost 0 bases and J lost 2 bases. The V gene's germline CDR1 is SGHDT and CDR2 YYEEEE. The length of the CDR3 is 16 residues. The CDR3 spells CASSLVSGSITDTQYF. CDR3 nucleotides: TGTGCCAGCAGCTTGGTTAGCGGGAGTATCACAGATACGCAGTATTTT. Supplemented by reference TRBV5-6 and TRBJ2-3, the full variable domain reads DAGVTQSPTHLIKTRGQQVTLRCSPKSGHDTVSWYQQALGQGPQFIFQYYEEEERQRGNFPDRFSGHQFPNYSSELNVNALLLGDSALYLCASSLVSGSITDTQYFGPGTRLTVL.

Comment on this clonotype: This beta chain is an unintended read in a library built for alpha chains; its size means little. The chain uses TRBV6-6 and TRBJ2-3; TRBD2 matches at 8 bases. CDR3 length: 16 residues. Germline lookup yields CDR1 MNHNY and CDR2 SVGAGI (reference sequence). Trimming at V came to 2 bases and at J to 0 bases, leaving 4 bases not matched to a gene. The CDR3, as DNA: TGTGCCAGCAGTTACGTGAGCGGGGGTAGCACAGATACGCAGTATTTT. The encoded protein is CASSYVSGGSTDTQYF.